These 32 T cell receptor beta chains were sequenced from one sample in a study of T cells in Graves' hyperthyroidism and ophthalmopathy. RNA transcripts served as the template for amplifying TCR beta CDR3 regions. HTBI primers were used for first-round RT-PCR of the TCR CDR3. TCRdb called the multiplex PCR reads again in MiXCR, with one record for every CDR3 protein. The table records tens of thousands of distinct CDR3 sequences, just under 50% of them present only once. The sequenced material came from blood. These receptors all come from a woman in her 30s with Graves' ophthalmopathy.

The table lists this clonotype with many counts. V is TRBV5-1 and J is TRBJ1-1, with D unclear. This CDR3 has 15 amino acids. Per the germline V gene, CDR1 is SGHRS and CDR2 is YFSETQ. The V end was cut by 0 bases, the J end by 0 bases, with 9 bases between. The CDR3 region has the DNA TGCGCCAGCAGCTTGGCGGGCCAAATGAACACTGAAGCTTTCTTT. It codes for CASSLAGQMNTEAFF.

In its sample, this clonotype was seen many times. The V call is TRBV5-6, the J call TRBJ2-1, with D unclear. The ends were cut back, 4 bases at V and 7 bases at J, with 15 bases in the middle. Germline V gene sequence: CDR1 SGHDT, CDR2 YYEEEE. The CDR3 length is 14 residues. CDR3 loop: CASSQDPAPNEQFF. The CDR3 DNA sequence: TGTGCCAGCAGCCAGGACCCTGCCCCGAATGAGCAGTTCTTC.

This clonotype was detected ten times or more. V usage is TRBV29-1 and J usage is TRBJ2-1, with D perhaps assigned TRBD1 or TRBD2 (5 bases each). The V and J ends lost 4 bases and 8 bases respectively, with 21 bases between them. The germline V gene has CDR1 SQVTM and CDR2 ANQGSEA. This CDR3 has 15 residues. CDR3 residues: CSVGFRDLLVDEQFF. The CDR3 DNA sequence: TGCAGCGTTGGGTTCCGGGACCTCCTCGTGGATGAGCAGTTCTTC.

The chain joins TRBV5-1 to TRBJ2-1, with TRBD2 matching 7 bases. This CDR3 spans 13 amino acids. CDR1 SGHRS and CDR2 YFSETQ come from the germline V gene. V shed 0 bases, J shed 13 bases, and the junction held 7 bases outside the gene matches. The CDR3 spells CASSLGSRETQFF. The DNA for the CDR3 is TGCGCCAGCAGCTTGGGCTCGCGGGAGACCCAGTTCTTC.

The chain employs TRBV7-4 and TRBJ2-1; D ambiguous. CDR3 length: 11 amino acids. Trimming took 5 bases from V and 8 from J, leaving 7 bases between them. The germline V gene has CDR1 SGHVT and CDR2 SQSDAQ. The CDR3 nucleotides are TGTGCCAGCAGCCTAAGCGATGAGCAGTTCTTC. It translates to CASSLSDEQFF. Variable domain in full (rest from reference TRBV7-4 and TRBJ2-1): GAGVSQSPRYKVAKRGRDVALRCDSISGHVTLYWYRQTLGQGSEVLTYSQSDAQRDKSGRPSGRFSAERPERSVSTLKIQRTEQGDSAVYLCASSLSDEQFFGPGTRLTVL.

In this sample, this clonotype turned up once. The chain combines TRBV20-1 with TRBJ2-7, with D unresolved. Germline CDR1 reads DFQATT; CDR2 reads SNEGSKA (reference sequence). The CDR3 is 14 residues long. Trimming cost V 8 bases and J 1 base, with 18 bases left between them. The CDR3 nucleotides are TGCAGTACTTACCATGTCGGGCCGTCCTACGAGCAGTACTTC. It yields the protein CSTYHVGPSYEQYF.

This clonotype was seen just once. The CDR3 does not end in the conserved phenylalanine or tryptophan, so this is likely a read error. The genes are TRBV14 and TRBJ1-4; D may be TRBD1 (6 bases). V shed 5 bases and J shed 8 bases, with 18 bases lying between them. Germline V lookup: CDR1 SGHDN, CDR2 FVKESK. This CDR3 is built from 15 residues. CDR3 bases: TGTGCCAGCAGCGCAAGGGGGGCGGTGAACGAAAAACTGTTTCTT. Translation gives CASSARGAVNEKLFL.

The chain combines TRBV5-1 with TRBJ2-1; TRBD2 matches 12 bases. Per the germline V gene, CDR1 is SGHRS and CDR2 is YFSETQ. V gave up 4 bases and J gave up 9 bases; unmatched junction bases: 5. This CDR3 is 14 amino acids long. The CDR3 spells CASSTLAGGREQFF. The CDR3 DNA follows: TGCGCCAGCAGCACCCTAGCGGGAGGGCGTGAGCAGTTCTTC.

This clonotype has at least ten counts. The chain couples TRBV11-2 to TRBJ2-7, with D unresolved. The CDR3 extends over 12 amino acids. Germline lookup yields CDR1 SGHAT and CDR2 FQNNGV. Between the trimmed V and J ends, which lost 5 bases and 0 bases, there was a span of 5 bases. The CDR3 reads CASSDNSYEQYF. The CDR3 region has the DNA TGTGCCAGCAGCGATAACTCCTACGAGCAGTACTTC. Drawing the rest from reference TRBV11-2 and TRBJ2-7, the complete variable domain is EAGVAQSPRYKIIEKRQSVAFWCNPISGHATLYWYQQILGQGPKLLIQFQNNGVVDDSQLPKDRFSAERLKGVDSTLKIQPAKLEDSAVYLCASSDNSYEQYFGPGTRLTVT.

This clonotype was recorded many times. CDR3 nucleotides: TGTGCCAGCAGTTACTCGATATCAGGGGACACTGAAGCTTTCTTT. It yields the protein CASSYSISGDTEAFF. V usage is TRBV6-5 and J usage is TRBJ1-1, with D perhaps TRBD1 (6 bases). Looked up from germline, CDR1 is MNHEY and CDR2 is SVGAGI. V gave up 0 bases and J gave up 3 bases, with 11 bases separating them. This CDR3 has 15 amino acids.

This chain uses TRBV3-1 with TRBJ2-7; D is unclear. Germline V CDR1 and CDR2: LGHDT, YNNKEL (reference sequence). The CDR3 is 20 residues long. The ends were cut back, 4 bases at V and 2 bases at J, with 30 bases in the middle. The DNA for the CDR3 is TGTGCCAGCAGCCTTCGGCAACTGTACAGTAGAACCTACGACCCCTACGAGCAGTACTTC. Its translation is CASSLRQLYSRTYDPYEQYF.

The CDR3 loop is CASSPKGLSNTLSYEQYF. The CDR3, as DNA: TGTGCCAGCTCACCCAAGGGACTATCGAACACACTCTCCTACGAGCAGTACTTC. The rearrangement joins TRBV7-2 to TRBJ2-7, with TRBD2 identical over 7 bases. The CDR3 loop spans 18 amino acids. The germline V gene has CDR1 SGHTA and CDR2 FQGNSA. V was clipped by 8 bases and J by 0 bases; unmatched bases: 19.

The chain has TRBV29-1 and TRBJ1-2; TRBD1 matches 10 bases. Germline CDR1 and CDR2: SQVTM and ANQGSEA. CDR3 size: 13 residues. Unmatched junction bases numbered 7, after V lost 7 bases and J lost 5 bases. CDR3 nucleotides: TGCAGCGCCAGCCAGGGACAGGGGTATGGCTACACCTTC. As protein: CSASQGQGYGYTF. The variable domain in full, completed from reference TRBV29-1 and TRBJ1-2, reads SAVISQKPSRDICQRGTSLTIQCQVDSQVTMMFWYRQQPGQSLTLIATANQGSEATYESGFVIDKFPISRPNLTFSTLTVSNMSPEDSSIYLCSASQGQGYGYTFGSGTRLTVV.

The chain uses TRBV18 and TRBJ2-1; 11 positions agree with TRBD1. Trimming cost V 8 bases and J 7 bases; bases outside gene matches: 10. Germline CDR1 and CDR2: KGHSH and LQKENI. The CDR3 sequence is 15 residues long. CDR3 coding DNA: TGTGCCAGCGTACGGACAGGGGGCGCGGCAAATGAGCAGTTCTTC. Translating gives CASVRTGGAANEQFF.

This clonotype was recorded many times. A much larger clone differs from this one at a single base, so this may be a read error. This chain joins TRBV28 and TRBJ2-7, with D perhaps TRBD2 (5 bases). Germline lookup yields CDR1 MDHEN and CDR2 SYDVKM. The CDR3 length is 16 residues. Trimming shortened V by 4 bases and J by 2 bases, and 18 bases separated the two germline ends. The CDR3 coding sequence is TGTGCCAGCAGTTCATATTGGTCGGGGAGCGCCTACGAGCAGTACTTC. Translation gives CASSSYWSGSAYEQYF.

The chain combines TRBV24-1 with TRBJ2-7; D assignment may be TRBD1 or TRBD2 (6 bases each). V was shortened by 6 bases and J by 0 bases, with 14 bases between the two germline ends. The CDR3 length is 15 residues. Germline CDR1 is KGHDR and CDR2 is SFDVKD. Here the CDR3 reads CATSPRGGISYEQYF. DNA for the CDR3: TGTGCCACCAGTCCCAGGGGCGGGATCTCCTACGAGCAGTACTTC.

The CDR3 here is CSASRTERRYNEQFF. In nucleotides, the CDR3 is TGCAGTGCTAGCCGGACAGAGCGTAGGTACAATGAGCAGTTCTTC. The chain joins TRBV20-1 to TRBJ2-1, with a possible D match to TRBD1 (6 bases). The ends were cut back, 3 bases at V and 4 bases at J, with 16 bases in the middle. This CDR3 comprises 15 residues. CDR1 DFQATT and CDR2 SNEGSKA come from the germline V gene (reference sequence).

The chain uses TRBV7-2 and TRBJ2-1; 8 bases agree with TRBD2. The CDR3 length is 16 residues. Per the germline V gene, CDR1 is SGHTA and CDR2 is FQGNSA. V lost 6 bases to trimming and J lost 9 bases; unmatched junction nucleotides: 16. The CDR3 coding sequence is TGTGCCAGCAGGCCCGACCGGCTTGCGGGAGGATTTGAGCAGTTCTTC. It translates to CASRPDRLAGGFEQFF.

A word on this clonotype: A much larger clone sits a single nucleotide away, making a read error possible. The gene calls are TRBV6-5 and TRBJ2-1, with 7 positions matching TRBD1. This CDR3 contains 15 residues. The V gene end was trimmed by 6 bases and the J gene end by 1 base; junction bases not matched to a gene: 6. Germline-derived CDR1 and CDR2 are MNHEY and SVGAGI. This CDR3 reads CASRIDRASYNEQFF. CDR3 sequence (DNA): TGTGCCAGCAGAATCGACAGGGCTTCCTACAATGAGCAGTTCTTC.

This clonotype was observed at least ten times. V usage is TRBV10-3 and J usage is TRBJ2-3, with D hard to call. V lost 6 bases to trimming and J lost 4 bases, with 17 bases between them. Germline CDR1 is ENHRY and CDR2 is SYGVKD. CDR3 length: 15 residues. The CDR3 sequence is CAIRGSAASPDTQYF. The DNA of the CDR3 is TGTGCCATCAGGGGGTCCGCGGCCTCCCCAGATACGCAGTATTTT.

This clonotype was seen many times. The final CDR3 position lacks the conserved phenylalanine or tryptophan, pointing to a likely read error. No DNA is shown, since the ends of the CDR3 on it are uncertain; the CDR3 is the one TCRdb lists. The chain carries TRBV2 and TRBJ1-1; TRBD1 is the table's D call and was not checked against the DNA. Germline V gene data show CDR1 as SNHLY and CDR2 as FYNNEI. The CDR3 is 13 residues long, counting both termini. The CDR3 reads CASSLSGTGGYLN.

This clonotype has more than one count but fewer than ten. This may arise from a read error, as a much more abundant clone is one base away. The CDR3 loop is CVSRTGTSGREFF. The CDR3 nucleotides are TGTGTCAGCAGAACCGGGACTAGCGGGAGAGAGTTCTTC. The chain combines TRBV6-6 with TRBJ2-1; 14 nucleotides align to TRBD2. The CDR3 consists of 13 residues. Per the germline V gene, CDR1 is MNHNY and CDR2 is SVGAGI (reference sequence).

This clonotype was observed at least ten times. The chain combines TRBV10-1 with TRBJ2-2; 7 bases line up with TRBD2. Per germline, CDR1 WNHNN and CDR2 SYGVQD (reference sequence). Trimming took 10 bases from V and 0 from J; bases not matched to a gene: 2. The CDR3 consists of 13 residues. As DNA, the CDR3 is TGCGCCACACTAGCGCCGAACACCGGGGAGCTGTTTTTT. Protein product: CATLAPNTGELFF.

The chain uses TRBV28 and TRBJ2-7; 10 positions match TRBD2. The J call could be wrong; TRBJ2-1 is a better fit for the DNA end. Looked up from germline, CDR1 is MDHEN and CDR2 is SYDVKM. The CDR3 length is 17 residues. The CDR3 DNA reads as TGTGCCAGCAGTTTATTTCTAGCGGGAGTAAGCTCCTACGAGCAGTTCTTC. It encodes CASSLFLAGVSSYEQFF.

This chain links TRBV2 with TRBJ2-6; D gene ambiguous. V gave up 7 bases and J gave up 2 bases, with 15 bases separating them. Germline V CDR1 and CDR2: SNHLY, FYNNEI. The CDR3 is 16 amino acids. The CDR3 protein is CASITEMNTGANVLTF. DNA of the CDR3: TGTGCCAGCATTACCGAGATGAACACTGGGGCCAACGTCCTGACTTTC.

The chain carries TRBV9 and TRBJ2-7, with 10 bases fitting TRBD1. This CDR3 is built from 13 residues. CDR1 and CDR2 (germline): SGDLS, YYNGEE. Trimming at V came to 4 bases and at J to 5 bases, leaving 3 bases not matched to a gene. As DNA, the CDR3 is TGTGCCAGCAGCTTAGGGACAGGGGACGAGCAGTACTTC. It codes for CASSLGTGDEQYF.

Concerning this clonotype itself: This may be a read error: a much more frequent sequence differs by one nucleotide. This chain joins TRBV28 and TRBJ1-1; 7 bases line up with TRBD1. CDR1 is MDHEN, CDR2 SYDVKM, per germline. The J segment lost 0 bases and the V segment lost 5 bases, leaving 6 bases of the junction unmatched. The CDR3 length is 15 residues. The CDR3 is CASSAHRGMNTEAFF. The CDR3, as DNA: TGTGCCAGCAGTGCACACAGGGGCATGAACACTGAAGCTTTCTTT.

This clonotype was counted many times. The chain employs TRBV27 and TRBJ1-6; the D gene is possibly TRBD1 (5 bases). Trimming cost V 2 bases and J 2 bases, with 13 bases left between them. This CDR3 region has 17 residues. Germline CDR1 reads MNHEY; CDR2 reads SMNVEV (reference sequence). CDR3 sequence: CASSLGNGGTYNSPLHF. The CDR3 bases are TGTGCCAGCAGTTTAGGGAACGGGGGGACCTATAATTCACCCCTCCACTTT.

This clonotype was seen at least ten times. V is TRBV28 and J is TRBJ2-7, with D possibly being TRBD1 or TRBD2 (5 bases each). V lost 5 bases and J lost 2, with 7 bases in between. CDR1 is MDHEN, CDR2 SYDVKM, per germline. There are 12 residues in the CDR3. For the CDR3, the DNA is TGTGCCAGCAGTGAGGGGACCTACGAGCAGTACTTC. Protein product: CASSEGTYEQYF.

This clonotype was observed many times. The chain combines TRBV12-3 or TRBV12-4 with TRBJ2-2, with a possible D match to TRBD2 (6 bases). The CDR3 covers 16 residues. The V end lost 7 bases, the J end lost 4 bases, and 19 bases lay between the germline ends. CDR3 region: CASTKYRLELTGELFF. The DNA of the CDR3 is TGTGCCAGCACCAAATACCGACTAGAGCTCACCGGGGAGCTGTTTTTT.

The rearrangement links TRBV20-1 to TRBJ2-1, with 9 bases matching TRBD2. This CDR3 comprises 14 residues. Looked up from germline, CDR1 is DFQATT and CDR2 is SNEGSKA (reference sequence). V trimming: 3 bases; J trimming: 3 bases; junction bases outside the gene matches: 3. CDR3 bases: TGCAGTGCTAGTCGGCGGGAGGGCTACAATGAGCAGTTCTTC. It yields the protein CSASRREGYNEQFF.

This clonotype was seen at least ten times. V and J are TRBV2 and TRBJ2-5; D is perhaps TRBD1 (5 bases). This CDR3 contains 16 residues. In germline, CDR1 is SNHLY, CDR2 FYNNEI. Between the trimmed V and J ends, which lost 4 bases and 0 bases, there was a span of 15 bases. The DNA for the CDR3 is TGTGCCAGCAGTGTTAACTGCAGGGTCTACCAAGAGACCCAGTACTTC. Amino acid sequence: CASSVNCRVYQETQYF.